What follows is one TCR beta chain and its context. Its antigen is as yet unknown. The sample belongs to a study of OX40 agonist ivuxolimab in advanced cancers. Overall study context: The drug used for patients, ivuxolimab, was an agonistic anti-OX40 (CD134) antibody.

The CDR3 sequence is 14 residues long. Per the germline V gene, CDR1 is SGHNT and CDR2 is YYREEE (reference sequence). Assay: immunoSEQ multiplex PCR; the TCRdb copy retains only in-frame clones and omits some. The sample consists of roughly 99,000 clones, 85% to 95% of them appearing once. General study points: Certain nonresponders likewise exhibited a low normalized T-cell clonal expansion. Dosing at 0.1 to 3.0 mg/kg was accompanied by clonal expansion of CD4+ and CD8+ blood T cells by week 6. Undetermined was the antigen specificity of the expanded peripheral T cells.

This chain uses TRBV5-4 with TRBJ2-5, with 11 bases fitting TRBD2. The DNA end favors TRBJ2-7, so the J call may be wrong. The sequenced sample was CD4+ or CD8+ T cells sorted from blood, obtained in a trial of the OX40 agonist ivuxolimab. The receptor's source is an adult with an advanced solid tumor such as melanoma, head and neck, liver or kidney cancer. The DNA for the CDR3 is TGTGCCAGCAGCTTGGTAACTAGCGGGAGCGAGCAGTACTTC. Its protein is CASSLVTSGSEQYF.